This TCR beta chain appears in the sequencing data of a study of beta chain features in type 1 diabetes. Notes on the study in general: Type 1 diabetes patients had TCRB CDR3s that were shorter (moderately but significantly so) in all four CD4+ subsets.

Expressed TCRB transcripts were sequenced because the entire RNA isolate underwent reverse transcription. This table comes from immunoSEQ multiplex PCR, and its TCRdb copy is limited to in-frame clones, with some not included. The repertoire includes under 500,000 clones, roughly 30% of them detected once, and 0.05% to 0.065% sits in the top ten. Markers CD45RO/CCR7/CD25/CD127/CD95/CD27 served to sort CD4+ naive, central memory, regulatory and stem cell-like memory cells. Turning to this clone: The antigen is unknown.

V lost 11 bases, J lost 2 bases, and 7 bases lay in between. Per germline, CDR1 LNHDA and CDR2 SQIVND (reference sequence). The CDR3 runs to 12 residues. The sequence derives from a man between 18 and 29 years old in good health. The sample comprised naive CD4+ T cells from blood. The rearrangement uses TRBV19 and TRBJ2-6; no clear D. The CDR3 region has the DNA TGTGCCTCTAGTCCTGGGGCCAACGTCCTGACTTTC. Residues: CASSPGANVLTF. Full variable domain (missing parts from reference TRBV19 and TRBJ2-6): DGGITQSPKYLFRKEGQNVTLSCEQNLNHDAMYWYRQDPGQGLRLIYYSQIVNDFQKGDIAEGYSVSREKKESFPLTVTSAQKNPTAFYLCASSPGANVLTFGAGSRLTVL.